This T cell receptor beta chain comes out of a study of T-cell reconstitution after alpha-beta-depleted transplantation in children. Study findings and constraints: Approximately two months post-transplant, alpha-beta T cells reportedly originated from several hundred expanded graft clones. Once a year had passed after transplant, T-cell counts and diversity came mostly from newly produced T cells. Surviving recipient T cells and thymic progenitors underlay high day-60 TCRbeta diversity in some patients.

A word on this clonotype: The antigen is unknown.

Germline V gene data show CDR1 as MGHRA and CDR2 as YSYEKL. The CDR3 totals 15 residues. V was cut by 3 bases and J by 4 bases, with 16 bases left in between. Unique molecular identifiers were built into the TCRbeta library. TCRdb re-called the PCR reads with MiXCR, one entry per CDR3 protein. The repertoire consists of about 220,000 distinct CDR3 sequences, with about 15% occurring once and the leading ten covering around 45%. The TCR originated in a male patient aged 2 to 9 who had a stem cell transplant for acute lymphoblastic leukemia, so the T cells may come from the graft donor. The V gene is TRBV4-1, the J gene TRBJ2-7; a weak D match, TRBD1 (5 bases). Sequences were derived from PBMCs, mostly from graft donor cells, sampled 360 days after TCRalphabeta/CD19-depleted stem cell transplant. The DNA of the CDR3 is TGCGCCAGCAGCCAGACCGCCACTGGGGCGTACGAGCAGTACTTC. Amino acid sequence: CASSQTATGAYEQYF.